A single sample gave rise to the 32 T cell receptor beta chains below, sequenced in a study of T cell responses to AZD1222 COVID-19 vaccine. Method: immunoSEQ multiplex PCR; TCRdb's copy keeps in-frame clones and lacks some. The table records more than 150,000 clones, about 90% of them present only once. Sequencing was performed on peripheral blood, taken on day 0 of AZD1222 vaccination. These TCRs come from an adult in good health.

This clone has only one observation. V usage is TRBV14 and J usage is TRBJ2-4; 7 nucleotides line up with TRBD1. Unmatched junction bases numbered 5, after V lost 3 bases and J lost 6 bases. This CDR3 region has 14 residues. Germline V CDR1 and CDR2: SGHDN, FVKESK. DNA of the CDR3: TGTGCCAGCAGCCACAGGGGGTTGGGAAACATTCAGTACTTC. Its protein product is CASSHRGLGNIQYF.

The chain links TRBV5-1 to TRBJ1-1; maybe TRBD1 (6 bases). CDR3 length equals 14 residues. Germline V gives CDR1 SGHRS, CDR2 YFSETQ. V was shortened by 6 bases and J by 2 bases, with 14 bases between the two germline ends. CDR3 protein: CASNMGGFNTEAFF. CDR3 nucleotide sequence: TGCGCCAGCAATATGGGGGGCTTTAACACTGAAGCTTTCTTT.

V and J are TRBV4-2 and TRBJ1-6, with D possibly TRBD1 on 5 matching bases. Trimming removed 2 bases at V and 6 bases at J, with 17 bases between. This CDR3 is 17 amino acids long. Germline-derived CDR1 and CDR2 are LGHNA and YNFKEQ. The CDR3 DNA sequence: TGTGCCAGCAGCCAATCCGGGACCGGGACCATTAATTCACCCCTCCACTTT. This gives the protein CASSQSGTGTINSPLHF.

With regard to this clone: The same CDR3 can be traced to other DNA sequences in this sample. The chain links TRBV6-5 to TRBJ1-2; possible D gene TRBD1, 5 bases. The ends were cut back, 6 bases at V and 0 bases at J, with 11 bases in the middle. Looked up from germline, CDR1 is MNHEY and CDR2 is SVGAGI. The CDR3 consists of 14 residues. The CDR3 protein is CASRLGASNYGYTF. The CDR3 nucleotides are TGTGCCAGCAGGTTAGGGGCGTCTAACTATGGCTACACCTTC.

The V call is TRBV27, the J call TRBJ1-5; no clear D gene. Per germline, CDR1 MNHEY and CDR2 SMNVEV (reference sequence). The CDR3 is made up of 15 amino acids. V lost 5 bases, J lost 0 bases, and 11 bases lay in between. CDR3 sequence reads: CASSPPGHSNQPQHF. DNA for the CDR3: TGTGCCAGCAGTCCACCAGGCCATAGCAATCAGCCCCAGCATTTT.

This clone was seen only once. The chain combines TRBV4-3 with TRBJ1-6, with unresolved D. The CDR3 consists of 14 residues. The germline V gene has CDR1 LGHNA and CDR2 YSLEER. V lost 0 bases and J lost 8, with 8 bases in between. The CDR3 bases are TGCGCCAGCAGCCAAGATAGCGGGGATTCACCCCTCCACTTT. This sequence encodes CASSQDSGDSPLHF.

The chain combines TRBV27 with TRBJ2-2; 10 bases align to TRBD1. Germline values: CDR1 MNHEY, CDR2 SMNVEV (reference sequence). This CDR3 is 15 amino acids long. With V trimmed by 6 bases and J by 4 bases, 5 bases remained unmatched. CDR3 sequence reads: CASRLGQGTTGELFF. The CDR3 nucleotides read TGTGCCAGCAGGCTGGGACAGGGGACCACCGGGGAGCTGTTTTTT.

The chain links TRBV27 to TRBJ2-7; D possibly corresponds to TRBD2 (6 bases). The CDR3 length is 16 residues. V dropped 2 bases and J dropped 0 bases, with 14 bases sitting between them. Per germline, CDR1 MNHEY and CDR2 SMNVEV (reference sequence). The CDR3 nucleotides read TGTGCCAGCAGTTTAGCCACGGGAGAACTCTCCTACGAGCAGTACTTC. It encodes CASSLATGELSYEQYF.

The chain uses TRBV19 and TRBJ2-1; possible D gene TRBD2, 5 bases. The CDR3 runs to 15 residues. Germline V lookup: CDR1 LNHDA, CDR2 SQIVND (reference sequence). V dropped 4 bases and J dropped 3 bases, with 13 bases sitting between them. CDR3 sequence: CASSTSPGGYNEQFF. In DNA form, the CDR3 reads TGTGCCAGTAGTACTAGCCCCGGTGGCTACAATGAGCAGTTCTTC.

V usage is TRBV11-2 and J usage is TRBJ1-1; D is unresolved. Trimming left V 1 base short and J 2 bases short, with 5 bases between. The germline gives CDR1 SGHAT, CDR2 FQNNGV. The CDR3 has 13 amino acids. DNA for the CDR3: TGTGCCAGCAGCTTAGGGGCAAACACTGAAGCTTTCTTT. Amino acid sequence: CASSLGANTEAFF.

This chain links TRBV30 with TRBJ1-5; the match to TRBD1 covers 7 bases. The length of the CDR3 is 13 residues. Germline lookup yields CDR1 GTSNPN and CDR2 SVGIG (reference sequence). J lost 7 bases, V lost 0 bases, and 3 bases had no gene match. The CDR3 region has the DNA TGTGCCTGGAGTGTGGACAGGACACAGCCCCAGCATTTT. Protein: CAWSVDRTQPQHF.

The V gene is TRBV7-2, the J gene TRBJ2-7; tentative D call: TRBD2 (6 bases). V dropped 2 bases and J dropped 3 bases, with 17 bases sitting between them. Germline V gives CDR1 SGHTA, CDR2 FQGNSA. The CDR3 covers 16 residues. CDR3 nucleotides: TGTGCCAGCAGCTTAACGGAGTCTAGCGTGGGCTACGAGCAGTACTTC. Its translation: CASSLTESSVGYEQYF.

This chain uses TRBV7-8 with TRBJ1-5; TRBD1 aligns across 7 bases. Germline loops: CDR1 SGHVS, CDR2 FQNEAQ. V was pared by 5 bases and J by 1 base, with 2 bases of the junction left unmatched. The CDR3 sequence is 14 residues long. The CDR3 DNA sequence: TGTGCCAGCAGCATGACAGGGAGCAATCAGCCCCAGCATTTT. This gives the protein CASSMTGSNQPQHF.

With respect to this clone: Other DNA sequences of this sample code for an identical CDR3. The rearrangement links TRBV27 to TRBJ2-7; 12 nucleotides match TRBD2. V dropped 4 bases and J dropped 4; count of bases not matched to a gene: 2. Germline CDR1 MNHEY, CDR2 SMNVEV (reference sequence). This CDR3 has 14 amino acids. CDR3 protein: CASSWTSGTYEQYF. The CDR3 nucleotides are TGTGCCAGCAGTTGGACTAGCGGGACATACGAGCAGTACTTC.

This chain joins TRBV7-9 and TRBJ1-3, with 7 bases identical to TRBD1. CDR3 size: 14 residues. In germline, CDR1 is SEHNR, CDR2 FQNEAQ (reference sequence). J was trimmed by 2 bases and V by 8 bases; bases with no gene match: 6. CDR3 DNA sequence: TGTGCCAGCTTAAAGGGACAGACTGGAAACACCATATATTTT. Its translation: CASLKGQTGNTIYF.

This clone showed up just once. The V call is TRBV6-5, the J call TRBJ2-7; tentatively, D is TRBD1 or TRBD2 (6 bases each). Trimming removed 7 bases at V and 1 base at J, with 8 bases between. Germline CDR1 reads MNHEY; CDR2 reads SVGAGI. The CDR3 covers 12 residues. The CDR3 protein is CASKGGSYEQYF. CDR3 nucleotides: TGTGCCAGCAAGGGGGGTTCCTACGAGCAGTACTTC.

This chain links TRBV27 with TRBJ2-7, with D perhaps TRBD2 (5 bases). The V and J ends lost 8 bases and 6 bases respectively, with 23 bases between them. Germline lookup yields CDR1 MNHEY and CDR2 SMNVEV (reference sequence). The CDR3 is 15 residues long. CDR3 loop: CASRPKDLPTSEQYF. CDR3 DNA: TGTGCCAGCCGTCCGAAGGATCTCCCCACTAGCGAGCAGTACTTC.

V is TRBV18 and J is TRBJ1-1, with D tentatively TRBD1 (5 bases). The CDR3 is made up of 15 amino acids. V lost 3 bases to trimming and J lost 0 bases, with 11 bases between them. Germline values: CDR1 KGHSH, CDR2 LQKENI. The CDR3 region has the DNA TGTGCCAGCTCACCCGGAAGGGGTATGAACACTGAAGCTTTCTTT. It specifies CASSPGRGMNTEAFF. Together with reference TRBV18 and TRBJ1-1, the CDR3 gives the full variable domain: NAGVMQNPRHLVRRRGQEARLRCSPMKGHSHVYWYRQLPEEGLKFMVYLQKENIIDESGMPKERFSAEFPKEGPSILRIQQVVRGDSAAYFCASSPGRGMNTEAFFGQGTRLTVV.

The chain uses TRBV5-1 and TRBJ2-3; 10 bases are shared with TRBD2. V was clipped by 4 bases and J by 5 bases; unmatched bases: 10. There are 16 residues in the CDR3. Germline values: CDR1 SGHRS, CDR2 YFSETQ. The CDR3 loop reads CASSRGLAGAGDTQYF. Written as DNA, the CDR3 is TGCGCCAGCAGCCGGGGGCTAGCGGGGGCGGGAGATACGCAGTATTTT.

The chain's CDR3 is CASSLTGERAFF. The CDR3 DNA sequence: TGTGCCAGCAGCTTGACAGGGGAGAGGGCTTTCTTT. V and J are TRBV7-8 and TRBJ1-1, with 8 positions matching TRBD1. V lost 3 bases and J lost 11; bases outside the gene matches: 5. This CDR3 has 12 amino acids. Germline assignment: CDR1 SGHVS and CDR2 FQNEAQ.

The CDR3 DNA sequence: TGTGCCAGCTCACCACCGGGACAGGGGGCGGAAAAACTGTTTTTT. Its translation: CASSPPGQGAEKLFF. The V and J genes are TRBV18 and TRBJ1-4, with 12 bases aligning to TRBD1. The CDR3 totals 15 residues. Germline-derived CDR1 and CDR2 are KGHSH and LQKENI. Trimming cost V 0 bases and J 8 bases; bases outside gene matches: 1.

The chain recombines TRBV7-9 with TRBJ2-7; TRBD1 agrees at 11 bases. From germline, CDR1 is SEHNR and CDR2 FQNEAQ (reference sequence). V lost 4 bases to trimming and J lost 0 bases; unmatched junction nucleotides: 8. This CDR3 comprises 17 residues. For the CDR3, the DNA is TGTGCCAGCAGCTCGGGCCCCGGGACAGGGGGCTCCTACGAGCAGTACTTC. The encoded protein is CASSSGPGTGGSYEQYF.

This chain connects TRBV28 to TRBJ1-5; D might be TRBD1 (5 bases). V was shortened by 5 bases and J by 2 bases, with 10 bases between the two germline ends. Per the germline V gene, CDR1 is MDHEN and CDR2 is SYDVKM. The CDR3 has 14 residues. DNA of the CDR3: TGTGCCAGCAGTCCCGAGGGGCGCAATCAGCCCCAGCATTTT. This translates into CASSPEGRNQPQHF.

The gene calls are TRBV5-1 and TRBJ1-4; D possibly corresponds to TRBD1 (5 bases). This CDR3 has 15 residues. Germline V lookup: CDR1 SGHRS, CDR2 YFSETQ. V was pared by 0 bases and J by 5 bases, with 11 bases between. CDR3 DNA sequence: TGCGCCAGCAGCTTGGCCGGGGCGAAAAATGAAAAACTGTTTTTT. Its protein product is CASSLAGAKNEKLFF.

V gene TRBV30 combines with J gene TRBJ2-7; weak D call: TRBD1 (6 bases). V lost 2 bases to trimming and J lost 0 bases, with 14 bases between them. Germline V gene sequence: CDR1 GTSNPN, CDR2 SVGIG (reference sequence). CDR3 length: 15 amino acids. CDR3 DNA sequence: TGTGCCTGGAGTATTGGACAGCAGAGCTCCTACGAGCAGTACTTC. Translating it yields CAWSIGQQSSYEQYF. Variable domain in full (rest from reference TRBV30 and TRBJ2-7): SQTIHQWPATLVQPVGSPLSLECTVEGTSNPNLYWYRQAAGRGLQLLFYSVGIGQISSEVPQNLSASRPQDRQFILSSKKLLLSDSGFYLCAWSIGQQSSYEQYFGPGTRLTVT.

The rearrangement joins TRBV6-5 to TRBJ1-3, with 7 bases lining up with TRBD1. The V gene end was trimmed by 6 bases and the J gene end by 2 bases; junction bases not matched to a gene: 7. The CDR3 consists of 15 residues. The germline gives CDR1 MNHEY, CDR2 SVGAGI. For the CDR3, the DNA is TGTGCCAGCAGCATAGGAGGGGGCCCTGGAAACACCATATATTTT. This gives the protein CASSIGGGPGNTIYF.

The chain combines TRBV6-2 or TRBV6-3 with TRBJ2-7; 12 bases map to TRBD2. The germline CDR1 and CDR2 sequences are MNHEY and SVGEGT. The CDR3 runs 18 residues. Trimming at V came to 0 bases and at J to 0 bases, leaving 6 bases not matched to a gene. The CDR3 sequence is CASSYSARTSGVSYEQYF. CDR3 nucleotides: TGTGCCAGCAGTTACTCCGCCCGGACTAGCGGGGTCTCCTACGAGCAGTACTTC.

The V call is TRBV4-2, the J call TRBJ2-7, with 7 bases fitting TRBD1. The length of the CDR3 is 14 residues. The ends lost 1 base at V and 0 bases at J; junction bases unmatched: 0. CDR1 and CDR2 from the germline V gene are LGHNA and YNFKEQ. CDR3 sequence (DNA): TGTGCCAGCAGCCAAGCAGGGGGCTCCTACGAGCAGTACTTC. Encoded protein: CASSQAGGSYEQYF.

This sequence joins TRBV2 and TRBJ1-5, with 7 bases aligning to TRBD1. The CDR3 is 14 amino acids. The V segment lost 4 bases and the J segment 4 bases; nucleotides outside the gene matches: 4. The germline gives CDR1 SNHLY, CDR2 FYNNEI. The CDR3 sequence is CASSGQGPNQPQHF. For the CDR3, the DNA is TGTGCCAGCAGTGGACAGGGCCCTAATCAGCCCCAGCATTTT.

The chain employs TRBV19 and TRBJ2-7; 10 bases fit TRBD2. CDR1 and CDR2 from the germline V gene are LNHDA and SQIVND (reference sequence). This CDR3 contains 14 residues. The V gene end was trimmed by 5 bases and the J gene end by 4 bases; junction bases not matched to a gene: 5. CDR3 residues: CASSVGLANYEQYF. The CDR3 DNA is TGTGCCAGTAGTGTGGGACTAGCGAATTACGAGCAGTACTTC.

The chain joins TRBV9 to TRBJ1-2, with 7 bases matching TRBD1. Trimming took 2 bases from V and 8 from J; bases not matched to a gene: 12. CDR1 SGDLS and CDR2 YYNGEE come from the germline V gene. There are 15 residues in the CDR3. The CDR3 nucleotides are TGTGCCAGCAGCGTGCGGGGACAGCCCGGGGAAGGCTACACCTTC. Protein sequence: CASSVRGQPGEGYTF.

The chain carries TRBV28 and TRBJ2-7, with D possibly being TRBD1 or TRBD2 (5 bases each). Germline CDR1 reads MDHEN; CDR2 reads SYDVKM. This CDR3 contains 13 residues. Trimming took off 7 bases at V and 5 bases at J, with 15 bases between the two ends. The CDR3 DNA follows: TGTGCCAGCACTCTGGGGCGGGTTGACGAGCAGTACTTC. This codes for CASTLGRVDEQYF.